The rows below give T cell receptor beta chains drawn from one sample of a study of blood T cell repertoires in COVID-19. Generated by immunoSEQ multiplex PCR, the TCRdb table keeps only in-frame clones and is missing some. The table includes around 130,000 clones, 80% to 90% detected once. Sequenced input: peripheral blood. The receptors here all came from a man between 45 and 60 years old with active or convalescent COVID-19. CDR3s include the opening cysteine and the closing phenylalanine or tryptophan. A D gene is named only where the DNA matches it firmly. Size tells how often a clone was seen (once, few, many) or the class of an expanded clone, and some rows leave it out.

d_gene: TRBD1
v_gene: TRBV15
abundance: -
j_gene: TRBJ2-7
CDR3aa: CATSRDRDRIDEQYF
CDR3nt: TGTGCCACCAGCAGAGATAGGGACAGGATCGACGAGCAGTACTTC

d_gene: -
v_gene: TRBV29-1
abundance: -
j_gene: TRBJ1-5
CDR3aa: CSVTDTYNQPQHF
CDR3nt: TGCAGCGTAACAGACACTTACAATCAGCCCCAGCATTTT

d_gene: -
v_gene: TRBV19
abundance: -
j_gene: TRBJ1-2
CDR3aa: CASSILEQAGLYGYTF
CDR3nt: TGTGCCAGTAGTATTCTCGAACAGGCCGGCCTCTATGGCTACACCTTC

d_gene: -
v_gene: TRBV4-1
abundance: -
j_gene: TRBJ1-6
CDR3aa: CASSYLQGPNSPLHF
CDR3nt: TGCGCCAGCAGCTACCTTCAGGGGCCCAATTCACCCCTCCACTTT

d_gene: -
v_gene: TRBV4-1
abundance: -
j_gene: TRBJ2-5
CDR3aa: CASSQDPGETQYF
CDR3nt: TGCGCCAGCAGCCAAGATCCGGGGGAGACCCAGTACTTC

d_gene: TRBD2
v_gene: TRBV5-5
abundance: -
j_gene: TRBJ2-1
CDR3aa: CASSLADLTSGYNEQFF
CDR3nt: TGTGCCAGCAGCTTGGCCGATTTGACTAGCGGTTACAATGAGCAGTTCTTC

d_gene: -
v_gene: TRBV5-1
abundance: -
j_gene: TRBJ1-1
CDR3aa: CASSLGGQNTEAFF
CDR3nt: TGCGCCAGCAGCTTGGGGGGGCAGAATACCGAAGCTTTCTTT

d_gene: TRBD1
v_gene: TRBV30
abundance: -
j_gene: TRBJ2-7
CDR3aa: CAWNVGQAFYEQYF
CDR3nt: TGTGCCTGGAACGTTGGACAGGCCTTCTACGAGCAGTACTTC

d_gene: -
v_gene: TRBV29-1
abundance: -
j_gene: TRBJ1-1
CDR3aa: CSVAVLAGRGTEAFF
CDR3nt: TGCAGCGTAGCCGTCTTGGCCGGCAGGGGCACTGAAGCTTTCTTT

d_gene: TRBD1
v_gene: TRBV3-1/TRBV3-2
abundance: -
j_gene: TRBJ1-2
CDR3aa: CASSQGWDRGPGYTF
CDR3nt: TGTGCCAGCAGCCAAGGGTGGGACAGGGGGCCTGGCTACACCTTC

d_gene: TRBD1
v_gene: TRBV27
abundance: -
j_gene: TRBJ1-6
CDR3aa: CASSSGQGYNSPLHF
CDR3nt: TGTGCCAGCAGTTCAGGACAGGGCTATAATTCACCCCTCCACTTT

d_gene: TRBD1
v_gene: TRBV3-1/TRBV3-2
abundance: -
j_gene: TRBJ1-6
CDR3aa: CASSQVRTGASPLHF
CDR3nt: TGTGCCAGCAGCCAAGTTAGGACAGGTGCTTCACCCCTCCACTTT

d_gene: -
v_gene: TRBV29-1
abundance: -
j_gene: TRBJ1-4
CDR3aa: CSVEDVQGKLFF
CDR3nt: TGCAGCGTTGAAGATGTACAGGGAAAACTGTTTTTT

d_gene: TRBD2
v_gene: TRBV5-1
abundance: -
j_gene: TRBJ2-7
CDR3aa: CASSPGGGLTYEQYF
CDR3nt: TGCGCCAGCAGTCCCGGGGGGGGATTAACCTACGAGCAGTACTTC

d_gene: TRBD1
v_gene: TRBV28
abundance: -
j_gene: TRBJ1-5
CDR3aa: CASSQGGAQHF
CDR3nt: TGTGCCAGCAGCCAGGGGGGCGCCCAGCATTTT

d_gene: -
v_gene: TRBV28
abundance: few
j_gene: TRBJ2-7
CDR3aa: CASSFAYLYEQYF
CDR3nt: TGTGCCAGCAGTTTCGCCTACCTCTACGAGCAGTACTTC

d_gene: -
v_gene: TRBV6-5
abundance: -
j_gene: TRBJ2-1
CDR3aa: CASSYSASVGNEQFF
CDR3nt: TGTGCCAGCAGTTACTCGGCTAGCGTGGGCAATGAGCAGTTCTTC

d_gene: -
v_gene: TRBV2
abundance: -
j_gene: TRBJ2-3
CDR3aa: CASSAYLGPSKKYF
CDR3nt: TGTGCCAGCAGCGCATACTTGGGGCCCAGTAAAAAGTATTTT

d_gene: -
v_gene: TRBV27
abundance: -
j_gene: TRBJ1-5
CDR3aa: CASSLSGSNQPQHF
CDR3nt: TGTGCCAGCAGTTTATCCGGGAGCAATCAGCCCCAGCATTTT

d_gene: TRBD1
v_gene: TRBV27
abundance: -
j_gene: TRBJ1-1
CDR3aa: CASSSRTLTGKGTEAFF
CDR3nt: TGTGCCAGCAGTTCCCGCACCCTGACAGGGAAGGGCACTGAAGCTTTCTTT

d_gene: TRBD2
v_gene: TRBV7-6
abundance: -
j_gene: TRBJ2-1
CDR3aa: CASSEGREVLVEQFF
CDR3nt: TGTGCCAGCTCTGAAGGGCGGGAGGTCTTGGTTGAGCAGTTCTTC

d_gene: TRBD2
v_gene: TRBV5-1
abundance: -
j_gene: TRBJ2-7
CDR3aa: CASSLNSGVTYEQYF
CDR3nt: TGCGCCAGCAGCTTAAATAGCGGGGTCACCTACGAGCAGTACTTC

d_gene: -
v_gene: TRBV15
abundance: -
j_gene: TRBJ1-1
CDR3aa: CATFSGQRTEAFF
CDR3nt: TGTGCCACTTTCTCGGGACAAAGAACTGAAGCTTTCTTT

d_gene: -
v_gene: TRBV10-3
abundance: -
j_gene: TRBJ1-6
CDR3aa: CAISDLGVNSPLHF
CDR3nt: TGTGCCATCAGTGATTTAGGGGTTAATTCACCCCTCCACTTT

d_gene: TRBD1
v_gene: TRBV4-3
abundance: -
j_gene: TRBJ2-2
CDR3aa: CASSQTGGPGTGELFF
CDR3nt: TGCGCCAGCAGCCAGACAGGGGGCCCAGGCACCGGGGAGCTGTTTTTT

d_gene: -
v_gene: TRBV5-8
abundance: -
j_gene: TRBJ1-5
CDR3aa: CASSFIRTGNQPQHF
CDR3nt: TGTGCCAGCAGCTTTATACGGACAGGCAATCAGCCCCAGCATTTT

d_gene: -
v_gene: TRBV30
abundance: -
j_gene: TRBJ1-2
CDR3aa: CAWRTDSVYGYTF
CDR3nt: TGTGCCTGGAGGACAGATTCCGTATATGGCTACACCTTC

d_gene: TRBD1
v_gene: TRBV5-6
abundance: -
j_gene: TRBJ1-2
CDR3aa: CASSLADRGYYGYTF
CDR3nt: TGTGCCAGCAGCTTGGCCGACAGGGGCTACTATGGCTACACCTTC

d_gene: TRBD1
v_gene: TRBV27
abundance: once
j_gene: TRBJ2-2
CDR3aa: CASSTSYTGGIANTGELFF
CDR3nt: TGTGCCAGCAGTACCTCATATACAGGGGGCATCGCGAACACCGGGGAGCTGTTTTTT

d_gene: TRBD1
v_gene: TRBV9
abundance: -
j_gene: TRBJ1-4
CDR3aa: CASSVLQGENEKLFF
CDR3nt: TGTGCCAGCAGCGTTCTTCAGGGGGAGAATGAAAAACTGTTTTTT

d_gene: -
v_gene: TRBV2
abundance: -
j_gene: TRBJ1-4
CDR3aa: CASSFQGGYEKLFF
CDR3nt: TGTGCCAGCAGTTTTCAGGGAGGGTATGAAAAACTGTTTTTT

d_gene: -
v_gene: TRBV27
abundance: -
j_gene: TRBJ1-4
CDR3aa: CASSSSRLNEKLFF
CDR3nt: TGTGCCAGCAGCTCGAGCAGGTTAAATGAAAAACTGTTTTTT

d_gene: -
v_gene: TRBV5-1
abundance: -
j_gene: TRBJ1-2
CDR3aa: CASSLQGSYGYTF
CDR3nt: TGCGCCAGCAGCCTACAGGGTAGCTATGGCTACACCTTC

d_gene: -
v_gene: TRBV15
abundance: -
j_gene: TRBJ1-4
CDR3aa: CATSGGSTNEKLFF
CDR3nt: TGTGCCACCAGCGGGGGCTCAACTAATGAAAAACTGTTTTTT

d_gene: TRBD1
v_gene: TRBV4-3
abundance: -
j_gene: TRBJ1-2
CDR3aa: CASSQTGAPYGYTF
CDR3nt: TGCGCCAGCAGCCAAACAGGGGCCCCCTATGGCTACACCTTC

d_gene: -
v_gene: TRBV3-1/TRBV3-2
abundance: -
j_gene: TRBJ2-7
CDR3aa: CASSQDHGGNEQYF
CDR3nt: TGTGCCAGCAGCCAAGATCATGGAGGCAACGAGCAGTACTTC

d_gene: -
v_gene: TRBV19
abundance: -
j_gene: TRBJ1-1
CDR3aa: CASSIVNRRNTEAFF
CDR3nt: TGTGCCAGTAGTATCGTCAACAGACGGAACACTGAAGCTTTCTTT

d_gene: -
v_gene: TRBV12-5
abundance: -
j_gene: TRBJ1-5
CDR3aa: CASGSGERRNQPQHF
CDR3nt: TGTGCTAGTGGTTCAGGGGAGCGACGGAATCAGCCCCAGCATTTT

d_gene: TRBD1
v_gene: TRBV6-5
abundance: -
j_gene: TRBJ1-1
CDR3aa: CASSYSPGQGTQAFF
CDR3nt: TGTGCCAGCAGTTACTCGCCGGGACAGGGAACGCAGGCTTTCTTT

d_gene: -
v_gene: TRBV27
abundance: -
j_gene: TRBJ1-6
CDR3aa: CASSHYWAGANFNSPLHF
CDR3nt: TGTGCCAGCAGCCATTACTGGGCGGGGGCCAACTTTAATTCACCCCTCCACTTT

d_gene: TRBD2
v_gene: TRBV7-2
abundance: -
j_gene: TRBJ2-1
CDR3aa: CASSSDLAGAYNEQFF
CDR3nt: TGTGCCAGCAGCTCTGATCTAGCGGGAGCTTACAATGAGCAGTTCTTC